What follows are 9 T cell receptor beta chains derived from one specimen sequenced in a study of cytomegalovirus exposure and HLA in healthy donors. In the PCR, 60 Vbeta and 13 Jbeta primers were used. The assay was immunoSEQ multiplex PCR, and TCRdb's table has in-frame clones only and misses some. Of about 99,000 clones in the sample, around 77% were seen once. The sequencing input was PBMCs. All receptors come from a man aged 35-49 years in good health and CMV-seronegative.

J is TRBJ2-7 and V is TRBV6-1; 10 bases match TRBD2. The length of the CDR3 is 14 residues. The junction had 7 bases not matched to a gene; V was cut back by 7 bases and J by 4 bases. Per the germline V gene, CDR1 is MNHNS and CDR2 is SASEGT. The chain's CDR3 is CASNRAGGQYEQYF. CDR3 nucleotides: TGTGCCAGCAATAGAGCGGGGGGGCAGTACGAGCAGTACTTC.

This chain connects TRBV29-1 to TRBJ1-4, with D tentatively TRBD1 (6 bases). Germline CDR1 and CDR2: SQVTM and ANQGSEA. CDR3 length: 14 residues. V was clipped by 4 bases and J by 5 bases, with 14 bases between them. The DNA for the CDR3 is TGCAGCGTTGGCTGGGGACAAGCGAATGAAAAACTGTTTTTT. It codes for CSVGWGQANEKLFF.

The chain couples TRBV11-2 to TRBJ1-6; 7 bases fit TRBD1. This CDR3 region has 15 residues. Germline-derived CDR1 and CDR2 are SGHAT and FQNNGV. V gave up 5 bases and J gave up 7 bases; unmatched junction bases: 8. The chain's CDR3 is CASSPRTGLNSPLHF. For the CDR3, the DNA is TGTGCCAGCAGCCCCCGGACAGGTCTAAATTCACCCCTCCACTTT.

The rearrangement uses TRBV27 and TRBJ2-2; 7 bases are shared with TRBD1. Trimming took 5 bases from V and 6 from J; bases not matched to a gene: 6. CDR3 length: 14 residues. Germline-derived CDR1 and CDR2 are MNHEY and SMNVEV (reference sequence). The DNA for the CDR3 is TGTGCCAGCAGTGTAACCCAGGGGGCCGGGGAGCTGTTTTTT. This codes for CASSVTQGAGELFF.

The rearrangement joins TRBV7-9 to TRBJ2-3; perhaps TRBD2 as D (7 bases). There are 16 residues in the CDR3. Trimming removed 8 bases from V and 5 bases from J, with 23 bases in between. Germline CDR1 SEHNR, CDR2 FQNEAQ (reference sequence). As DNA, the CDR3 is TGTGCCAGCGTGCACGCCCGGGGGGCGGGAGAAGATACGCAGTATTTT. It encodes CASVHARGAGEDTQYF.

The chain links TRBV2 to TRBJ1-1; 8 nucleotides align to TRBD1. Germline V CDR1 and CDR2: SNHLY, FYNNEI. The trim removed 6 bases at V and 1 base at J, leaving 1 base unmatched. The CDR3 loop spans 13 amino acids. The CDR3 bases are TGTGCCAGCAGAGGGACAGGGAACACTGAAGCTTTCTTT. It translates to CASRGTGNTEAFF.

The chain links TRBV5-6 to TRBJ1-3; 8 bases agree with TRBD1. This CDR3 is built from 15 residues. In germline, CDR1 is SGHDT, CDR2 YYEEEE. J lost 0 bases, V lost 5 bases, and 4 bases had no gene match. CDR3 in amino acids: CASRRQGRSGNTIYF. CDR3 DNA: TGTGCCAGCAGACGACAGGGGCGCTCTGGAAACACCATATATTTT.

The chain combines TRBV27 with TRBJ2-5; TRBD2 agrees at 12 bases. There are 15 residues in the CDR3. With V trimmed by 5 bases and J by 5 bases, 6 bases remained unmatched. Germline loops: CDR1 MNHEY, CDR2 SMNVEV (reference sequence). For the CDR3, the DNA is TGTGCCAGCAGTGAGACTAGCGGGAGAGGGGAGACCCAGTACTTC. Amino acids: CASSETSGRGETQYF.

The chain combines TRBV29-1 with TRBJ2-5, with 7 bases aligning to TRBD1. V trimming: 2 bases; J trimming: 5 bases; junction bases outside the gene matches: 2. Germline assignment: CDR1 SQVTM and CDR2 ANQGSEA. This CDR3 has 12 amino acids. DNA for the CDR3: TGCAGCGTTGAAACAGGGGTGGAGACCCAGTACTTC. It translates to CSVETGVETQYF.